The clone carrying this T cell receptor (beta chain) was detected only once. Antigen unknown. TCRdb re-called the reads with MiXCR, one entry per CDR3 protein. The table has about 740,000 distinct CDR3 sequences, about 40% seen once. Per germline, CDR1 PRHDT and CDR2 FYEKMQ (reference sequence). The CDR3 extends over 15 amino acids. The J segment lost 5 bases and the V segment lost 0 bases, leaving 4 bases of the junction unmatched. The data are from a study of T cell repertoires in cytomegalovirus infection. General study points: Based on cumulative public TCR beta family frequency, carriers of CMV plus the relevant HLA were identified.

Sequenced sample: PBMCs. The chain carries TRBV13 and TRBJ2-7; 10 bases agree with TRBD2. The clonotype originates from a human donor in good health (CMV status not recorded). Some clones in this sample may be carry-over from other donors' samples. This CDR3 reads CASSLGLAGANEQYF. CDR3 nucleotides: TGTGCCAGCAGCTTAGGGCTAGCGGGGGCGAACGAGCAGTACTTC.